These T cell receptor beta chains were read from a single sample in a study of sequential checkpoint blockade in melanoma. The assay was immunoSEQ multiplex PCR, and TCRdb's table has in-frame clones only and misses some. In the table there are about 8,200 clones, approximately 54% of which are singletons. Sequences were derived from CD8+ T cells sorted from blood (inferred from file names), sampled from a patient given nivolumab and ipilimumab in sequence. The origin of the receptors is a human donor with melanoma. Both conserved end residues are part of each CDR3. The order of the fields is CDR3 length, V gene, D gene, J gene, clone size, CDR3 protein, CDR3 DNA. D genes are given only for firm matches. A clone size is listed for some rows: how often the clone was seen (once, few, many), or a class if it is expanded.

cdr3_length: 13
v_call: TRBV7-6
d_call: TRBD1
j_call: TRBJ2-7
clone_size: NA
cdr3_aa: CASSWTGGSEQYF
cdr3_nt: TGTGCCAGCAGCTGGACAGGGGGCAGCGAGCAGTACTTC

cdr3_length: 14
v_call: TRBV27
d_call: TRBD1
j_call: TRBJ2-7
clone_size: NA
cdr3_aa: CASSVRGPGYEQYF
cdr3_nt: TGTGCCAGCAGCGTGAGGGGGCCGGGCTACGAGCAGTACTTC

cdr3_length: 13
v_call: TRBV19
d_call: NA
j_call: TRBJ2-7
clone_size: NA
cdr3_aa: CASSSLDSYEQYF
cdr3_nt: TGTGCCAGTAGTTCCTTGGACAGCTACGAGCAGTACTTC

cdr3_length: 14
v_call: TRBV19
d_call: TRBD2
j_call: TRBJ2-1
clone_size: NA
cdr3_aa: CASSILGGYNEQFF
cdr3_nt: TGTGCCAGTAGTATATTGGGAGGGTACAATGAGCAGTTCTTC

cdr3_length: 12
v_call: TRBV5-1
d_call: NA
j_call: TRBJ2-7
clone_size: NA
cdr3_aa: CASRDTRYEQYF
cdr3_nt: TGCGCCAGCAGGGACACGAGATACGAGCAGTACTTC

cdr3_length: 16
v_call: TRBV28
d_call: TRBD2
j_call: TRBJ2-7
clone_size: medium-sized
cdr3_aa: CASSPKGGGGAYEQYF
cdr3_nt: TGTGCCAGCAGTCCCAAGGGAGGCGGGGGGGCCTACGAGCAGTACTTC

cdr3_length: 14
v_call: TRBV9
d_call: TRBD1
j_call: TRBJ1-1
clone_size: NA
cdr3_aa: CASSPGQVGTEAFF
cdr3_nt: TGTGCCAGCAGCCCGGGACAGGTGGGCACTGAAGCTTTCTTT

cdr3_length: 16
v_call: TRBV4-2
d_call: TRBD1
j_call: TRBJ1-2
clone_size: NA
cdr3_aa: CASSPDGTGPGRGYTF
cdr3_nt: TGTGCCAGCAGCCCCGATGGGACAGGCCCGGGTCGAGGCTACACCTTC

cdr3_length: 14
v_call: TRBV6-5
d_call: NA
j_call: TRBJ1-6
clone_size: NA
cdr3_aa: CASSYAGERSPLHF
cdr3_nt: TGTGCCAGCAGTTACGCAGGGGAAAGATCACCCCTCCACTTT

cdr3_length: 14
v_call: TRBV6-5
d_call: TRBD1
j_call: TRBJ2-7
clone_size: few
cdr3_aa: CASSKNRGVAEQYF
cdr3_nt: TGTGCCAGCAGTAAAAACAGGGGTGTAGCCGAGCAGTACTTC

cdr3_length: 15
v_call: TRBV9
d_call: NA
j_call: TRBJ2-2
clone_size: NA
cdr3_aa: CASSVGTSNTGELFF
cdr3_nt: TGTGCCAGCAGCGTAGGGACTTCTAACACCGGGGAGCTGTTTTTT

cdr3_length: 14
v_call: TRBV19
d_call: NA
j_call: TRBJ2-7
clone_size: NA
cdr3_aa: CASSMSGYGYEQYF
cdr3_nt: TGTGCCAGTAGTATGTCAGGGTACGGCTACGAGCAGTACTTC

cdr3_length: 14
v_call: TRBV28
d_call: TRBD2
j_call: TRBJ2-7
clone_size: once
cdr3_aa: CATKVGGAIHEQYF
cdr3_nt: TGTGCCACCAAAGTCGGGGGGGCAATCCACGAGCAGTACTTC

cdr3_length: 14
v_call: TRBV28
d_call: NA
j_call: TRBJ1-5
clone_size: NA
cdr3_aa: CATHVASSNQPQHF
cdr3_nt: TGTGCCACCCACGTGGCTAGTAGCAATCAGCCCCAGCATTTT

cdr3_length: 16
v_call: TRBV7-2
d_call: TRBD2
j_call: TRBJ2-7
clone_size: NA
cdr3_aa: CASSVRGLAPFYEQYF
cdr3_nt: TGTGCCAGCAGCGTAAGGGGACTAGCCCCCTTCTACGAGCAGTACTTC